This T cell receptor beta chain was observed in a study of relationships among human T cell subsets. There are a few counts of this clonotype. Germline V CDR1 and CDR2: SQVTM, ANQGSEA. This CDR3 contains 13 residues. The V gene lost 3 bases and the J gene lost 0 bases, with 8 bases spanning the gap. Semiquantitative ARM-PCR amplified T cell receptor alpha and beta CDR3 regions from mRNA. In ARM-PCR, communal superprimers followed tagged nested gene-specific primers for exponential amplification. Exonuclease cleared nested primers, then first-round products were reamplified. TCRdb re-called the multiplex PCR reads with MiXCR, one entry per CDR3 protein. The sample holds approximately 15,000 distinct CDR3 sequences, around 62% seen once.

What was sequenced was total T cells sorted from blood. V is TRBV29-1 and J is TRBJ1-2, with TRBD1 as a possible D gene (5 bases). The TCR was taken from a man between 40 and 49 years old in good health. DNA of the CDR3: TGCAGCGTTGAGGGGCAGACTAACTATGGCTACACCTTC. It translates to CSVEGQTNYGYTF.